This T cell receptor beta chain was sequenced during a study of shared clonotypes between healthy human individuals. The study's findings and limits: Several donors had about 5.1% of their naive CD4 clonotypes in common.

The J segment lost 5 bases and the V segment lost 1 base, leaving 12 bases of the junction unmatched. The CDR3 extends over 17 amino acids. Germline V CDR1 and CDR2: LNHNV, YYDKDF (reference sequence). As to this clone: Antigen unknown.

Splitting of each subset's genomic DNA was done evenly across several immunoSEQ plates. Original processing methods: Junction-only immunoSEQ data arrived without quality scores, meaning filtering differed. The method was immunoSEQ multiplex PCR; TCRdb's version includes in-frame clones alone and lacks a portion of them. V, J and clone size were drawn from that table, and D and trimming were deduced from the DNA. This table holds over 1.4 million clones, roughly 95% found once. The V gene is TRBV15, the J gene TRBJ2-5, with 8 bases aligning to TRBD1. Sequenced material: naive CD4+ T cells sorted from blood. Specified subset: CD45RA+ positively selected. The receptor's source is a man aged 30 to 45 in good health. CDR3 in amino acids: CATSRVVGAGGDETQYF. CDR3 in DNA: TGTGCCACCAGCAGAGTGGTAGGGGCAGGGGGCGATGAGACCCAGTACTTC.